The clone carrying this T cell receptor (beta chain) came up a few times. The antigen is undetermined. Using its own MiXCR run on the RT-PCR reads, TCRdb lists one record per CDR3 protein. The table shows more than 700,000 distinct CDR3 sequences, with roughly 20% occurring only once. The record originates from a study of response to subunit inactivated influenza vaccine. Findings and caveats of the study: It was the authors' suggestion that each seasonal influenza vaccination recruits few new T cells.

Sequenced material: PBMCs from blood, taken approximately 5 days after vaccination. This TCR was recovered from a middle-aged man who received an inactivated influenza vaccine.

For the CDR3, the DNA is TGTGCCGGGGGGGACAGGCTATCCGAGCAGTACTTC. This codes for CAGGDRLSEQYF. This chain uses TRBV10-3 with TRBJ2-7; D may be TRBD1 (8 bases). This CDR3 contains 12 residues. V was clipped by 11 bases and J by 6 bases, with 17 bases between them. Germline V gives CDR1 ENHRY, CDR2 SYGVKD.